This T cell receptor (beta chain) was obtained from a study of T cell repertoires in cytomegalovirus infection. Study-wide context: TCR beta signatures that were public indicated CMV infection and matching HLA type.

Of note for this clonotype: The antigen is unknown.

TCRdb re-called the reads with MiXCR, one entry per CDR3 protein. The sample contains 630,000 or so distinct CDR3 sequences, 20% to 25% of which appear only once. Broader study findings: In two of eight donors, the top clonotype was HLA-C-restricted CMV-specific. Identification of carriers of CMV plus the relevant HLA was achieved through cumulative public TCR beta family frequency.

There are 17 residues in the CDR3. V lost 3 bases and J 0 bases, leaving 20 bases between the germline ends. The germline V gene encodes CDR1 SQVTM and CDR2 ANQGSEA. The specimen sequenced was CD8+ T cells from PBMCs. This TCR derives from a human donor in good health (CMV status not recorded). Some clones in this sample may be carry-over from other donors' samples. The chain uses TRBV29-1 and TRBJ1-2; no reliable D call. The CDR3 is CSVDETGRRPTNYGYTF. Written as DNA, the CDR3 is TGCAGCGTTGATGAGACGGGAAGACGCCCTACTAACTATGGCTACACCTTC.